The 32 T cell receptor beta chains listed next were all sequenced from one sample in a study. Each CDR3 protein is one row after TCRdb ran MiXCR on the RT-PCR reads. The data show approximately 720,000 distinct CDR3 sequences, with approximately 15% seen just once and 3.6% held by the top ten. The sequencing sample was made of memory CD4+ T cells from blood. Receptor source: a female donor in good health, serving as a healthy control.

This clonotype was seen at least ten times. This chain uses TRBV27 with TRBJ2-7; 8 positions match TRBD2. CDR3 length equals 15 residues. Germline CDR1 reads MNHEY; CDR2 reads SMNVEV (reference sequence). Trimming took 5 bases from V and 1 from J; bases not matched to a gene: 7. This chain's CDR3 is CASSPRGGKSYEQYF. CDR3 DNA: TGTGCCAGCAGTCCTCGGGGGGGTAAATCCTACGAGCAGTACTTC.

This chain uses TRBV6-2 or TRBV6-3 with TRBJ1-6; the D is unclear. The ends were cut back, 0 bases at V and 4 bases at J, with 16 bases in the middle. This CDR3 has 18 residues. Germline CDR1 is MNHEY and CDR2 is SVGEGT. CDR3 bases: TGTGCCAGCAGTTACTCGAGGGAACGGTTTTCTTATAATTCACCCCTCCACTTT. It specifies CASSYSRERFSYNSPLHF.

This clonotype was observed many times. This sequence joins TRBV3-1 and TRBJ2-3; D is ambiguous. The germline gives CDR1 LGHDT, CDR2 YNNKEL (reference sequence). The CDR3 has 13 amino acids. V dropped 6 bases and J dropped 0 bases, with 7 bases sitting between them. CDR3 bases: TGTGCCAGCAGGCCCAGTAGCACAGATACGCAGTATTTT. Amino acid sequence: CASRPSSTDTQYF.

The V gene is TRBV12-3 or TRBV12-4, the J gene TRBJ2-1, with D possibly being TRBD1 or TRBD2 (6 bases each). The germline V and J ends were trimmed by 6 bases and 8 bases, with 17 bases remaining between them. The CDR3 runs to 14 residues. This chain's CDR3 is CASSHREVVDEQFF. CDR3 sequence (DNA): TGTGCCAGCAGCCACAGGGAGGTGGTCGATGAGCAGTTCTTC.

The J gene is TRBJ1-1, the V gene TRBV12-3 or TRBV12-4; D call uncertain. CDR3 length equals 11 residues. V was cut by 6 bases and J by 7 bases, with 9 bases left in between. The CDR3 bases are TGTGCCAGCAGCTCGATGATTGAAGCTTTCTTT. It translates to CASSSMIEAFF.

This rearrangement joins TRBV12-3 or TRBV12-4 to TRBJ2-7; 7 bases agree with TRBD2. J was trimmed by 6 bases and V by 5 bases; bases with no gene match: 4. The CDR3 sequence is 12 residues long. CDR3 in DNA: TGTGCCAGCAGTGGGGGGGGGTTCGAGCAGTACTTC. Encoded protein: CASSGGGFEQYF.

This clonotype was recorded many times. The chain joins TRBV2 to TRBJ2-7; D may be TRBD1 (6 bases). Trimming shortened V by 6 bases and J by 3 bases, and 18 bases separated the two germline ends. From germline, CDR1 is SNHLY and CDR2 FYNNEI. CDR3 length equals 15 residues. The CDR3 coding sequence is TGTGCCAGCAGCGTCCTATTGGGGGCCAACTACGAGCAGTACTTC. It yields the protein CASSVLLGANYEQYF.

At least ten counts were recorded for this clonotype. V is TRBV11-2 and J is TRBJ1-6; D not certain. The CDR3 totals 14 residues. Looked up from germline, CDR1 is SGHAT and CDR2 is FQNNGV. The V end lost 5 bases, the J end lost 7 bases, and 12 bases lay between the germline ends. The CDR3 reads CASSPQRSNSPLHF. The DNA of the CDR3 is TGTGCCAGCAGCCCACAGCGCTCGAATTCACCCCTCCACTTT.

This rearrangement joins TRBV28 to TRBJ2-6; unclear D gene. The CDR3 has 18 residues. Germline V CDR1 and CDR2: MDHEN, SYDVKM. V gave up 2 bases and J gave up 0 bases, with 14 bases separating them. CDR3 amino acids: CASSLGLGGNSGANVLTF. In DNA, the CDR3 is TGTGCCAGCAGTTTAGGGCTGGGCGGAAACTCTGGGGCCAACGTCCTGACTTTC.

This clonotype occurred a few times. The CDR3 coding sequence is TGTGCCAGCAGCAGCCAAGTGGGACAGATGAGGACTGAAGCTTTCTTT. This encodes CASSSQVGQMRTEAFF. The chain links TRBV4-2 to TRBJ1-1, with 7 bases identical to TRBD1. The CDR3 is 16 residues long. V lost 5 bases to trimming and J lost 5 bases; unmatched junction nucleotides: 14. Per germline, CDR1 LGHNA and CDR2 YNFKEQ.

V usage is TRBV7-2 and J usage is TRBJ2-1; TRBD2 matches 10 bases. The ends lost 4 bases at V and 3 bases at J; junction bases unmatched: 3. The CDR3 is 15 amino acids. Germline CDR1 is SGHTA and CDR2 is FQGNSA. DNA for the CDR3: TGTGCCAGCAGCTCCAGGACTAGCGGCTACAATGAGCAGTTCTTC. Protein: CASSSRTSGYNEQFF.

This clonotype was detected only a few times. A read error may account for a junction end that differs from germline. The chain is built from TRBV5-1 and TRBJ2-2; 10 bases are shared with TRBD2. The CDR3 loop spans 15 amino acids. Germline V gene data show CDR1 as SGHRS and CDR2 as YFSETQ. CDR3 in amino acids: CASSLASGRPGELFF. The CDR3 DNA is TGCGCCAGCAGTTTGGCTAGCGGGAGACCCGGGGAGCTGTTTTTT. Full variable domain (rest looked up from reference TRBV5-1 and TRBJ2-2): KAGVTQTPRYLIKTRGQQVTLSCSPISGHRSVSWYQQTPGQGLQFLFEYFSETQRNKGNFPGRFSGRQFSNSRSEMNVSTLELGDSALYLCASSLASGRPGELFFGEGSRLTVL.

This rearrangement joins TRBV5-1 to TRBJ2-5; possible D gene TRBD1, 6 bases. In germline, CDR1 is SGHRS, CDR2 YFSETQ. V lost 0 bases and J lost 2, with 11 bases in between. This CDR3 contains 15 residues. In DNA form, the CDR3 reads TGCGCCAGCAGCTTGGCCAAGGGGACACAAGAGACCCAGTACTTC. This gives the protein CASSLAKGTQETQYF.

This clonotype was counted between two and nine times. The chain links TRBV3-1 to TRBJ2-1; TRBD2 might be the D (6 bases). The CDR3 has 15 amino acids. CDR1 is LGHDT, CDR2 YNNKEL, per germline (reference sequence). Trimming left V 4 bases short and J 0 bases short, with 10 bases between. CDR3 DNA: TGTGCCAGCAGCCCGCGGGACTTCTCCTACAATGAGCAGTTCTTC. Amino acids: CASSPRDFSYNEQFF.

This clonotype showed up just a few times. This chain connects TRBV12-3 or TRBV12-4 to TRBJ2-5; D is perhaps TRBD1 (5 bases). The V gene lost 5 bases and the J gene lost 6 bases, with 13 bases spanning the gap. The CDR3 covers 13 residues. CDR3 nucleotides: TGTGCCAGCAGTCTAGGGGATTTGAAGACCCAGTACTTC. Translated, it gives CASSLGDLKTQYF.

The chain carries TRBV7-6 and TRBJ2-1; D assignment may be TRBD1 or TRBD2 (5 bases each). Germline V gene sequence: CDR1 SGHVS, CDR2 FNYEAQ. V lost 7 bases and J 3 bases, leaving 19 bases between the germline ends. The CDR3 has 16 amino acids. CDR3 DNA: TGTGCCAGCACCCCAATGGGGGAAGGAGTCTACAATGAGCAGTTCTTC. Protein: CASTPMGEGVYNEQFF.

This chain links TRBV5-1 with TRBJ2-5; 10 nucleotides align to TRBD2. J lost 1 base, V lost 0 bases, and 12 bases had no gene match. Germline V CDR1 and CDR2: SGHRS, YFSETQ. The CDR3 has 19 amino acids. DNA of the CDR3: TGCGCCAGCAGCTTGGGGGGAACTAGCGGGACTCAATTCCAAGAGACCCAGTACTTC. Residues: CASSLGGTSGTQFQETQYF.

This clonotype was found once. The V and J genes are TRBV27 and TRBJ1-4; D uncertain. V dropped 5 bases and J dropped 3 bases, with 13 bases sitting between them. CDR1 and CDR2 (germline): MNHEY, SMNVEV (reference sequence). The CDR3 length is 15 residues. CDR3 sequence reads: CASSIRRTANEKLFF. In nucleotides, the CDR3 is TGTGCCAGCAGTATCCGTCGCACTGCTAATGAAAAACTGTTTTTT. Complete variable domain (other parts from reference TRBV27 and TRBJ1-4): EAQVTQNPRYLITVTGKKLTVTCSQNMNHEYMSWYRQDPGLGLRQIYYSMNVEVTDKGDVPEGYKVSRKEKRNFPLILESPSPNQTSLYFCASSIRRTANEKLFFGSGTQLSVL.

The chain joins TRBV7-6 to TRBJ1-1, with a weak D call TRBD1 (5 bases). The CDR3 runs 16 residues. The germline V gene has CDR1 SGHVS and CDR2 FNYEAQ. With 5 bases removed from V and 6 bases from J, the gap between germline ends came to 22 bases. The chain's CDR3 is CASSPLNGAQGAEAFF. In nucleotides, the CDR3 is TGTGCCAGCAGCCCCCTCAACGGGGCGCAGGGCGCTGAAGCTTTCTTT.

This clonotype was recorded at least ten times. The gene calls are TRBV10-3 and TRBJ2-7, with a tentative D call TRBD2 (6 bases). The CDR3 length is 15 residues. The V gene's germline CDR1 is ENHRY and CDR2 SYGVKD. Trimming removed 3 bases at V and 0 bases at J, with 12 bases between. CDR3: CAISDAGRSSYEQYF. CDR3 nucleotide sequence: TGTGCCATCAGTGATGCGGGACGGAGCTCCTACGAGCAGTACTTC.

This clonotype came up a few times. This sequence joins TRBV10-3 and TRBJ2-7, with TRBD2 matching 11 bases. The CDR3 runs to 15 residues. In germline, CDR1 is ENHRY, CDR2 SYGVKD. The junction had 10 bases not matched to a gene; V was cut back by 6 bases and J by 6 bases. CDR3 sequence: CAIRDSTSGMPEQYF. The CDR3 bases are TGTGCCATCAGGGATTCGACTAGCGGGATGCCCGAGCAGTACTTC.

The chain combines TRBV28 with TRBJ1-2, with unresolved D. The germline V and J ends were trimmed by 6 bases and 0 bases, with 17 bases remaining between them. The V gene's germline CDR1 is MDHEN and CDR2 SYDVKM. The CDR3 has 16 residues. The CDR3 reads CASSLWFRAANYGYTF. CDR3 DNA sequence: TGTGCCAGCAGCCTCTGGTTTAGGGCCGCTAACTATGGCTACACCTTC.

The chain combines TRBV7-2 with TRBJ2-1, with 7 bases that match TRBD2. The trim removed 5 bases at V and 5 bases at J, leaving 9 bases unmatched. Germline CDR1 reads SGHTA; CDR2 reads FQGNSA. The CDR3 length is 15 residues. As DNA, the CDR3 is TGTGCCAGCAGCCCTACCCCTAGCGGCCACAATGAGCAGTTCTTC. It specifies CASSPTPSGHNEQFF.

This clonotype was counted between two and nine times. The chain is built from TRBV15 and TRBJ2-7; 7 bases map to TRBD2. Per the germline V gene, CDR1 is LNHNV and CDR2 is YYDKDF (reference sequence). There are 15 residues in the CDR3. Losses at the gene ends were 3 bases for V and 5 bases for J; bases not matched to a gene: 10. The CDR3 loop reads CATSSGRGSAHEQYF. The CDR3 bases are TGTGCCACCAGCAGCGGCCGCGGGAGTGCCCACGAGCAGTACTTC.

The genes are TRBV9 and TRBJ1-3; D unresolved. Deletions cut 3 bases from V and 5 bases from J, with 15 bases between. CDR1 is SGDLS, CDR2 YYNGEE, per germline. This CDR3 spans 15 amino acids. The CDR3 DNA is TGTGCCAGCAGCGCAAGTACCTCTCTGCGAAACACCATATATTTT. Translation: CASSASTSLRNTIYF.

The chain carries TRBV3-2 and TRBJ2-7; no DNA check was done on the table's D call, TRBD1. TRBV3-2 is listed as a pseudogene. The CDR3 is 14 residues long. The CDR3 DNA reads TGTGCCAGCAGCCCCTTTTCATGGGGCCACGAGCAGTACTTC. Protein: CASSPFSWGHEQYF.

This clonotype was seen many times. This chain links TRBV10-3 with TRBJ2-1; D remains ambiguous. The V gene lost 6 bases and the J gene lost 0 bases, with 9 bases spanning the gap. This CDR3 spans 14 amino acids. Germline lookup yields CDR1 ENHRY and CDR2 SYGVKD. The CDR3, as DNA: TGTGCCATCAGCAGTGAAAGCTCCTACAATGAGCAGTTCTTC. Its translation: CAISSESSYNEQFF.

This clonotype was seen a handful of times. This chain links TRBV9 with TRBJ2-7; D perhaps matches TRBD1 (6 bases). CDR3 length equals 15 residues. The V end lost 4 bases, the J end lost 2 bases, and 16 bases lay between the germline ends. Germline CDR1 and CDR2: SGDLS and YYNGEE. CDR3 sequence (DNA): TGTGCCAGCAGCTCATACAGGGATTTAACCTACGAGCAGTACTTC. It yields the protein CASSSYRDLTYEQYF.

The chain uses TRBV18 and TRBJ2-1; TRBD1 matches at 11 bases. CDR3 length equals 17 residues. V shed 0 bases, J shed 7 bases, and the junction held 8 bases outside the gene matches. The germline V gene encodes CDR1 KGHSH and CDR2 LQKENI. CDR3 sequence: CASSPPGTDRGLNEQFF. For the CDR3, the DNA is TGTGCCAGCTCACCACCGGGGACGGACAGGGGGCTAAATGAGCAGTTCTTC.

This clonotype has a handful of counts. The CDR3 spells CASSPRDRVSGYTF. Written as DNA, the CDR3 is TGTGCCAGCTCACCAAGGGACAGGGTCTCGGGCTACACCTTC. V and J are TRBV18 and TRBJ1-2, with 9 bases aligning to TRBD1. Germline V gene lookup returns CDR1 KGHSH and CDR2 LQKENI. V was clipped by 2 bases and J by 8 bases; unmatched bases: 6. This CDR3 has 14 amino acids.

The chain combines TRBV7-9 with TRBJ1-3; TRBD1 is a possible D gene (5 bases). Germline CDR1 SEHNR, CDR2 FQNEAQ (reference sequence). This CDR3 comprises 12 residues. Trimming removed 11 bases from V and 3 bases from J, with 11 bases in between. CDR3 region: CAGKGSGNTIYF. The CDR3 nucleotides are TGTGCCGGAAAGGGGAGTGGAAACACCATATATTTT.

This clonotype showed up just a few times. The chain employs TRBV7-9 and TRBJ2-4; 7 bases agree with TRBD1. The CDR3 has 17 amino acids. The V and J ends lost 4 bases and 3 bases, in that order; junction bases with no gene match: 12. CDR1 SEHNR and CDR2 FQNEAQ come from the germline V gene (reference sequence). CDR3 sequence (DNA): TGTGCCAGCAGCTCAGGGGACAGAACCTTGGTCAAAAACATTCAGTACTTC. The encoded protein is CASSSGDRTLVKNIQYF.